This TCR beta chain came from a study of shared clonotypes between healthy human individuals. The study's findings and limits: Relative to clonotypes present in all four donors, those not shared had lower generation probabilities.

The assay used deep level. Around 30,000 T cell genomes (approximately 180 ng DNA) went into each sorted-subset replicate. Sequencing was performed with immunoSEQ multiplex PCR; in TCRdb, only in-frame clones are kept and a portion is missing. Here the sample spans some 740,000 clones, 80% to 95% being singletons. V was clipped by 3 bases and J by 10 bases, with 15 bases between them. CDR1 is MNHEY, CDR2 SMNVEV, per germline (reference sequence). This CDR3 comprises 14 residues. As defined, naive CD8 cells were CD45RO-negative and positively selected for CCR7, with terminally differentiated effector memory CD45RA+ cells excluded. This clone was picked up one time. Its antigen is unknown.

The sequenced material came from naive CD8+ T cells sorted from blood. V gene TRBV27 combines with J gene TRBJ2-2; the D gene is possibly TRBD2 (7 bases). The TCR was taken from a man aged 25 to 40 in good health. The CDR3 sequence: CASSLGGPGQELFF. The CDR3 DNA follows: TGTGCCAGCAGTTTGGGGGGGCCGGGCCAGGAGCTGTTTTTT.